The 28 T cell receptor beta chains below come from one sample, sequenced in a study of CD8+CD57+ T cells in acquired aplastic anemia. Previously, flow cytometry had revealed CD8+CD57+ cell expansion in the patients chosen for sequencing. Genomic DNA served as template for TCR beta VDJ and CDR3 profiling. TCRdb passed the reads through MiXCR, listing each CDR3 protein once. This table has more than 150,000 distinct CDR3 sequences, roughly 45% appearing once. Sequenced material: sorted CD4+, CD8+, or CD8+CD57+ T cells (not recorded which) from PBMCs. All receptors derive from a human donor with aplastic anemia.

This clonotype appeared many times. DNA for the CDR3: TGTGCCAGCAGCATTAGCGGGAAAGACAATGAGCAGTTCTTC. This codes for CASSISGKDNEQFF. The chain joins TRBV7-2 to TRBJ2-1, with 8 bases lining up with TRBD2. V lost 5 bases and J lost 5; bases outside the gene matches: 5. Per the germline V gene, CDR1 is SGHTA and CDR2 is FQGNSA. This CDR3 is built from 14 residues.

Note on this clonotype: A much bigger clone sits one base away, suggesting this may be a read error. The chain employs TRBV5-4 and TRBJ2-7; 10 positions match TRBD2. CDR3 length: 15 residues. Germline V gene lookup returns CDR1 SGHNT and CDR2 YYREEE (reference sequence). The CDR3 DNA is TGTGCCAGCAGCACGGGACTAGCGATCTCCTGCGAGCAGTACTTC. Translation gives CASSTGLAISCEQYF.

The chain uses TRBV19 and TRBJ1-2, with D unresolved. The CDR3 totals 16 residues. The germline V gene has CDR1 LNHDA and CDR2 SQIVND (reference sequence). The ends were cut back, 3 bases at V and 5 bases at J, with 19 bases in the middle. DNA for the CDR3: TGTGCCAGTAGTATCGTCCACGGCGGAAAGGAGTATGGCTACACCTTC. Translated: CASSIVHGGKEYGYTF.

This clonotype was observed many times. This rearrangement joins TRBV9 to TRBJ2-2; the D gene is possibly TRBD2 (5 bases). V lost 6 bases and J 6 bases, leaving 12 bases between the germline ends. The CDR3 has 13 amino acids. Per germline, CDR1 SGDLS and CDR2 YYNGEE. The CDR3 DNA is TGTGCCAGCAACGCGGGTGCCGCCGGGGAGCTGTTTTTT. Translating it yields CASNAGAAGELFF.

There are a few counts of this clonotype. The chain is built from TRBV10-3 and TRBJ2-7; D not resolved. V lost 11 bases and J lost 7, with 15 bases in between. This CDR3 is 11 amino acids long. Per germline, CDR1 ENHRY and CDR2 SYGVKD. The CDR3 nucleotides read TGTGCCGTCCGAGCCTCTGGGGAGCAGTACGTC. This encodes CAVRASGEQYV.

This clonotype was picked up one time. A junction boundary mismatches the germline segment, possibly from a read error. This chain uses TRBV2 with TRBJ1-6; the D gene is possibly TRBD1 (5 bases). Germline values: CDR1 SNHLY, CDR2 FYNNEI. The CDR3 is 15 amino acids. In nucleotides, the CDR3 is TGTGCCAGCCAAATGCGGGGGAGCGATAATTCACCCCTCTACTTT. It is translated as CASQMRGSDNSPLYF.

The chain is built from TRBV25-1 and TRBJ1-3; no clear D. Per germline, CDR1 MGHDK and CDR2 SYGVNS. V gave up 7 bases and J gave up 4 bases, with 11 bases separating them. The CDR3 covers 13 residues. CDR3 amino acids: CASTGSTGNTIYF. CDR3 sequence (DNA): TGTGCCAGCACGGGGAGCACAGGAAACACCATATATTTT. Full variable domain (outside the CDR3, taken from reference TRBV25-1 and TRBJ1-3): EADIYQTPRYLVIGTGKKITLECSQTMGHDKMYWYQQDPGMELHLIHYSYGVNSTEKGDLSSESTVSRIRTEHFPLTLESARPSHTSQYLCASTGSTGNTIYFGEGSWLTVV.

The table lists this clonotype with a few counts. The genes are TRBV29-1 and TRBJ2-7; D ambiguous. The CDR3 loop spans 13 amino acids. Looked up from germline, CDR1 is SQVTM and CDR2 is ANQGSEA. The V and J ends lost 3 bases and 0 bases respectively, with 9 bases between them. CDR3 region: CSVEVGNSYEQYF. The DNA for the CDR3 is TGCAGCGTTGAGGTGGGCAACTCCTACGAGCAGTACTTC.

On this clonotype itself: This sequence may be a read error, since a much larger clone differs from it by one base. Here the CDR3 omits its conserved ending phenylalanine or tryptophan, so a read error is the likely source. The chain recombines TRBV6-1 with TRBJ2-1; possibly TRBD2 for D (6 bases). Germline V gives CDR1 MNHNS, CDR2 SASEGT. Trimming took 6 bases from V and 8 from J, leaving 17 bases between them. The CDR3 is made up of 14 amino acids. As DNA, the CDR3 is TGTGCCAGCAGCCGCTTTGACGGGAGCGATGAGCAGTTCTCC. Its translation: CASSRFDGSDEQFS.

This clonotype was seen more than once but under ten times. This chain uses TRBV10-3 with TRBJ2-7; 10 nucleotides line up with TRBD1. The CDR3 contains 13 residues. Unmatched junction bases numbered 8, after V lost 10 bases and J lost 5 bases. Germline CDR1 reads ENHRY; CDR2 reads SYGVKD. The CDR3 sequence: CASRPDRGNEQYF. DNA for the CDR3: TGTGCCAGCAGACCGGACAGGGGGAACGAGCAGTACTTC.

This clonotype was seen more than once but under ten times. This could be a read error, since a much larger clone is one nucleotide away. V gene TRBV6-2 or TRBV6-3 combines with J gene TRBJ2-7, with 10 bases that match TRBD1. Germline lookup yields CDR1 MNHEY and CDR2 SVGEGT. This CDR3 is built from 13 residues. CDR3 in DNA: TGTACCAGCAGCCGGGACAGGGGAAACGAGCAGTACGTC. Translating it yields CTSSRDRGNEQYV.

The table lists this clonotype with many counts. The chain combines TRBV4-2 with TRBJ2-7; D gene uncertain. This CDR3 has 9 amino acids. Germline V gene lookup returns CDR1 LGHNA and CDR2 YNFKEQ. V gave up 10 bases and J gave up 3 bases, with 4 bases separating them. The CDR3 DNA sequence: TGTGCCACCCTCTACGAGCAGTACGTC. It translates to CATLYEQYV.

This chain connects TRBV19 to TRBJ2-7; D may correspond to TRBD1 or TRBD2 (6 bases each). This CDR3 comprises 13 residues. Trimming took 7 bases from V and 4 from J, leaving 14 bases between them. CDR1 LNHDA and CDR2 SQIVND come from the germline V gene (reference sequence). CDR3 amino acids: CASNSGAGYEQYF. The CDR3 region has the DNA TGTGCCAGTAATTCGGGGGCCGGTTACGAGCAGTACTTC.

This clonotype showed up just a few times. The chain uses TRBV2 and TRBJ1-2; no definite D call. The germline V gene has CDR1 SNHLY and CDR2 FYNNEI. The CDR3 has 12 amino acids. Trimming pared 2 bases from V and 3 bases from J, leaving 4 bases between. The CDR3 region has the DNA TGTGCCAGCAGTGAAAGGGACTATGGCTACACCTTC. This gives the protein CASSERDYGYTF.

The rearrangement uses TRBV20-1 and TRBJ1-1, with a possible D match to TRBD1 (6 bases). CDR1 DFQATT and CDR2 SNEGSKA come from the germline V gene (reference sequence). This CDR3 has 12 residues. Trimming left V 6 bases short and J 12 bases short, with 20 bases between. CDR3 sequence reads: CSANDRTRGTFF. DNA of the CDR3: TGCAGTGCAAACGACAGGACCCGAGGGACTTTCTTT.

CDR3 residues: CAIGSQQNTEAFF. Written as DNA, the CDR3 is TGTGCCATCGGTAGCCAGCAGAACACTGAAGCTTTCTTT. The chain carries TRBV10-3 and TRBJ1-1; no reliable D call. Per the germline V gene, CDR1 is ENHRY and CDR2 is SYGVKD. Between the trimmed V and J ends, which lost 8 bases and 1 base, there was a span of 11 bases. The CDR3 totals 13 residues.

CDR3 amino acids: CATSRGQDYGYTF. The CDR3 DNA is TGTGCCACCAGCCGGGGGCAGGACTATGGCTACACCTTC. The chain has TRBV15 and TRBJ1-2; weak D call: TRBD1 (6 bases). Per germline, CDR1 LNHNV and CDR2 YYDKDF (reference sequence). V shed 5 bases and J shed 3 bases, with 10 bases lying between them. This CDR3 has 13 residues.

This clonotype came up many times. The chain joins TRBV10-3 to TRBJ2-2, with 11 bases lining up with TRBD2. Germline CDR1 is ENHRY and CDR2 is SYGVKD. This CDR3 is 15 amino acids long. V gave up 3 bases and J gave up 9 bases; unmatched junction bases: 6. The CDR3 protein is CAISDRLAGSRELFF. For the CDR3, the DNA is TGTGCCATCAGTGACAGACTAGCGGGGAGCCGGGAGCTGTTTTTT.

The chain uses TRBV2 and TRBJ1-1; no definite D call. CDR3 length: 15 amino acids. Trimming removed 7 bases from V and 1 base from J, with 16 bases in between. Per germline, CDR1 SNHLY and CDR2 FYNNEI. The CDR3 DNA sequence: TGTGCCAGCAACCCCCCAGAGGGAAAGAACACTGAAGCTTTCTTT. It is translated as CASNPPEGKNTEAFF. Combining the CDR3 with reference TRBV2 and TRBJ1-1 gives the whole variable domain EPEVTQTPSHQVTQMGQEVILRCVPISNHLYFYWYRQILGQKVEFLVSFYNNEISEKSEIFDDQFSVERPDGSNFTLKIRSTKLEDSAMYFCASNPPEGKNTEAFFGQGTRLTVV.

This chain links TRBV29-1 with TRBJ1-1; no clear D gene. Germline CDR1 SQVTM, CDR2 ANQGSEA. CDR3 length: 13 amino acids. The V end lost 2 bases, the J end lost 4 bases, and 11 bases lay between the germline ends. The CDR3 sequence is CSVERERGTEAFF. For the CDR3, the DNA is TGCAGCGTTGAAAGGGAGCGGGGCACTGAAGCTTTCTTT.

The rearrangement links TRBV7-9 to TRBJ2-7; 12 bases map to TRBD1. CDR1 and CDR2 (germline): SEHNR, FQNEAQ (reference sequence). The CDR3 has 15 amino acids. After removal of 5 bases from V and 5 bases from J, the junction contained 7 bases not matched to a gene. For the CDR3, the DNA is TGTGCCAGCAGCCCCCGAGGGACAGGGGGCGACGAGCAGTACTTC. Its protein is CASSPRGTGGDEQYF. Variable domain in full (rest from reference TRBV7-9 and TRBJ2-7): DTGVSQNPRHKITKRGQNVTFRCDPISEHNRLYWYRQTLGQGPEFLTYFQNEAQLEKSRLLSDRFSAERPKGSFSTLEIQRTEQGDSAMYLCASSPRGTGGDEQYFGPGTRLTVT.

Points on this clonotype: This is likely a read error, given that the CDR3 carries no conserved phenylalanine or tryptophan at its end. The chain has TRBV2 and TRBJ2-7, with 8 bases matching TRBD2. This CDR3 region has 14 residues. V lost 5 bases and J lost 2; bases outside the gene matches: 5. CDR1 is SNHLY, CDR2 FYNNEI, per germline. In DNA, the CDR3 is TGTGCCAGCAGTACCGGGCGGGGGGCCTACGAGCAGTACGCC. Translation gives CASSTGRGAYEQYA.

V usage is TRBV6-1 and J usage is TRBJ1-2; 7 nucleotides line up with TRBD1. There are 13 residues in the CDR3. V lost 5 bases, J lost 4 bases, and 4 bases stayed unmatched. Germline V lookup: CDR1 MNHNS, CDR2 SASEGT. CDR3 DNA sequence: TGTGCCAGCAGTACAGGGGACCCCTATGGCTACACCTTC. Its translation: CASSTGDPYGYTF.

The chain links TRBV6-2 or TRBV6-3 to TRBJ1-5; the match to TRBD1 covers 8 bases. The CDR3 totals 19 residues. CDR1 and CDR2 from the germline V gene are MNHEY and SVGEGT. J gave up 0 bases and V 0 bases, and 10 bases lay outside the gene matches. The CDR3 DNA is TGTGCCAGCAGTTACTCGATTCCCGACAGGGGCGTTAGCAATCAGCCCCAGCATTTT. Protein sequence: CASSYSIPDRGVSNQPQHF.

This clonotype was detected only a few times. The chain has TRBV27 and TRBJ1-1, with D perhaps matching TRBD1 (5 bases). The CDR3 runs 11 residues. Trimming took off 9 bases at V and 1 base at J, with 6 bases between the two ends. CDR1 and CDR2 (germline): MNHEY, SMNVEV (reference sequence). The CDR3 bases are TGTGCCAGGGGGGGGAACACTGAAGCTTTCTTT. This gives the protein CARGGNTEAFF.

Of note for this clonotype: A read error is possible here, since a much larger clone lies one base away. Lacking the conserved final phenylalanine or tryptophan, this CDR3 likely reflects a read error. The chain combines TRBV11-1 with TRBJ2-1; 9 positions agree with TRBD1. The CDR3 spans 15 residues. Looked up from germline, CDR1 is SGHAT and CDR2 is FQDESV (reference sequence). V lost 6 bases to trimming and J lost 4 bases; unmatched junction nucleotides: 7. CDR3 in amino acids: CASSPPDRGYNEQFL. The CDR3 DNA sequence: TGTGCCAGCAGTCCACCGGACAGGGGTTACAATGAGCAGTTCCTC.

The chain recombines TRBV7-3 with TRBJ2-3; weak D call: TRBD2 (6 bases). With 3 bases removed from V and 2 bases from J, the gap between germline ends came to 9 bases. Germline assignment: CDR1 SGHTA and CDR2 FQGTGA. This CDR3 is built from 14 residues. The DNA for the CDR3 is TGTGCCAGCAGCTTGCGCGGGACCACAGATACGCAGTATTTT. Amino acids: CASSLRGTTDTQYF.

The V and J genes are TRBV10-2 and TRBJ2-7, with a possible D match to TRBD1 (6 bases). CDR1 and CDR2 from the germline V gene are WSHSY and SAAADI. The CDR3 covers 12 residues. Between the trimmed V and J ends, which lost 6 bases and 5 bases, there was a span of 11 bases. The CDR3: CASRQGRDEQYF. CDR3 DNA: TGCGCCAGCAGACAGGGTCGCGACGAGCAGTACTTC.